In this sample, the clone carrying this T cell receptor (beta chain) turned up a few times. This record belongs to a study of T cells in Graves' hyperthyroidism and ophthalmopathy. Amplification of TCR beta CDR3 regions was performed using RNA transcripts as template. A first-round RT-PCR of the TCR CDR3 used the HTBI primer set. MiXCR, applied by TCRdb to the multiplex PCR reads, yields one record per CDR3 protein. Of 300,000 to 450,000 distinct CDR3 sequences listed, about 13% are singletons. Uncontrolled infection, other autoimmune disease, pregnancy or lactation barred patients from enrollment. After removal of 0 bases from V and 7 bases from J, the junction contained 5 bases not matched to a gene. Germline lookup yields CDR1 MNHEY and CDR2 SMNVEV (reference sequence). The CDR3 consists of 15 residues.

This chain links TRBV27 with TRBJ1-4; 7 bases are shared with TRBD1. Sequencing used blood. This receptor was identified in a man aged 25 to 45 with Graves' hyperthyroidism that later progressed to Graves' ophthalmopathy. CDR3 protein: CASSLSRGRVEKLFF. As DNA, the CDR3 is TGTGCCAGCAGTTTATCAAGGGGGCGCGTTGAAAAACTGTTTTTT.